What follows are 14 T cell receptor beta chains derived from one specimen sequenced in a study of T cells in Graves' hyperthyroidism and ophthalmopathy. Researchers took RNA transcripts and amplified the TCR beta CDR3 regions from them. The primer set for the first-round RT-PCR of the TCR CDR3 was HTBI. A single record per CDR3 protein comes from TCRdb applying MiXCR to the multiplex PCR reads. Among roughly 130,000 distinct CDR3 sequences listed, 22% were seen once. Source material: blood. All receptors come from a woman aged 50 to 60 with Graves' hyperthyroidism that later progressed to Graves' ophthalmopathy.

This clonotype was detected many times. The chain joins TRBV18 to TRBJ1-5; D uncertain. The CDR3 spans 13 residues. Germline lookup yields CDR1 KGHSH and CDR2 LQKENI. Trimming took 0 bases from V and 7 from J, leaving 7 bases between them. CDR3 region: CASSPPDRQPQHF. Here the CDR3 DNA reads TGTGCCAGCTCACCACCGGACCGCCAGCCCCAGCATTTT.

The sample holds many counts of this clonotype. This rearrangement joins TRBV20-1 to TRBJ1-4; D possibly corresponds to TRBD1 (5 bases). V was clipped by 8 bases and J by 0 bases, with 10 bases between them. The CDR3 is 13 residues long. Germline CDR1 reads DFQATT; CDR2 reads SNEGSKA (reference sequence). In nucleotides, the CDR3 is TGCAGTTTCAGGGTACCAACTAATGAAAAACTGTTTTTT. This sequence encodes CSFRVPTNEKLFF.

This clonotype turned up a few times. Since a much larger clone is just one base distant, this may be a read error. The chain links TRBV28 to TRBJ2-5; 8 nucleotides match TRBD2. This CDR3 contains 15 residues. The ends lost 6 bases at V and 9 bases at J; junction bases unmatched: 15. CDR1 is MDHEN and CDR2 is SYDVKM in the germline V gene. The CDR3 sequence is CASSKIAGRGEAQYF. CDR3 in DNA: TGTGCCAGCAGCAAGATAGCGGGAAGGGGGGAGGCCCAGTACTTC.

This clonotype was picked up many times. V and J are TRBV2 and TRBJ1-1, with 8 positions matching TRBD1. Germline CDR1 and CDR2: SNHLY and FYNNEI. V shed 7 bases and J 11 bases; nucleotides not matched to a gene: 12. CDR3 length: 13 residues. CDR3 amino acids: CASKTRGHIGAFF. The CDR3 DNA reads as TGTGCCAGCAAGACCAGGGGGCATATTGGGGCTTTCTTT.

A few counts support this clonotype. This sequence joins TRBV10-3 and TRBJ2-3, with 8 bases aligning to TRBD2. Germline loops: CDR1 ENHRY, CDR2 SYGVKD. There are 15 residues in the CDR3. The trim removed 11 bases at V and 4 bases at J, leaving 14 bases unmatched. The CDR3 DNA reads TGTGCCGCCTCGGGGGGGCTTACTGCCCCAGATACGCAGTATTTT. Translation: CAASGGLTAPDTQYF.

The rearrangement joins TRBV28 to TRBJ2-3; 10 bases fit TRBD1. CDR1 MDHEN and CDR2 SYDVKM come from the germline V gene. CDR3 size: 15 residues. V was clipped by 3 bases and J by 1 base; unmatched bases: 1. The CDR3 DNA sequence: TGTGCCAGCAGTTTGGACAGGGGGGGCACAGATACGCAGTATTTT. It translates to CASSLDRGGTDTQYF.

This clonotype showed up many times. This chain joins TRBV12-3 or TRBV12-4 and TRBJ2-3; TRBD2 matches 7 bases. Trimming cost V 1 base and J 5 bases; bases outside gene matches: 6. The CDR3 totals 15 residues. The CDR3 nucleotides are TGTGCCAGCAGTTTAGTCGCGGGAGTGGGAGATACGCAGTATTTT. This encodes CASSLVAGVGDTQYF.

This clonotype was picked up many times. This rearrangement joins TRBV28 to TRBJ2-4; TRBD1 agrees at 7 bases. This CDR3 has 12 residues. With V trimmed by 6 bases and J by 4 bases, 0 bases remained unmatched. Germline V CDR1 and CDR2: MDHEN, SYDVKM. This chain's CDR3 is CASRTGKNIQYF. The CDR3 DNA follows: TGTGCCAGCAGGACAGGGAAAAACATTCAGTACTTC. Together with reference TRBV28 and TRBJ2-4, the CDR3 gives the full variable domain: DVKVTQSSRYLVKRTGEKVFLECVQDMDHENMFWYRQDPGLGLRLIYFSYDVKMKEKGDIPEGYSVSREKKERFSLILESASTNQTSMYLCASRTGKNIQYFGAGTRLSVL.

This clonotype occurred many times. This chain joins TRBV10-2 and TRBJ1-1; D uncertain. The germline V gene encodes CDR1 WSHSY and CDR2 SAAADI. The CDR3 loop spans 16 amino acids. V dropped 3 bases and J dropped 4 bases, with 18 bases sitting between them. The CDR3 region is CASSELSLRAGTEAFF. Here the CDR3 DNA reads TGCGCCAGCAGTGAATTGTCCCTAAGAGCTGGCACTGAAGCTTTCTTT.

Many counts were recorded for this clonotype. The chain is built from TRBV6-1 and TRBJ2-7; 8 bases align to TRBD2. J lost 4 bases, V lost 8 bases, and 7 bases had no gene match. Germline assignment: CDR1 MNHNS and CDR2 SASEGT. CDR3 length: 13 amino acids. The CDR3 coding sequence is TGTGCCAGCTTAAGCGGGAGTCAGTACGAGCAGTACTTC. As protein: CASLSGSQYEQYF.

This clonotype was seen many times. The chain carries TRBV7-6 and TRBJ1-2; D is perhaps TRBD1 (6 bases). CDR3 length: 13 residues. CDR1 is SGHVS and CDR2 is FNYEAQ in the germline V gene. V was trimmed by 5 bases and J by 8 bases, leaving 15 bases between them. CDR3 coding DNA: TGTGCCAGCAGCGCCAGGGGCGAGAGGGGCTACACCTTC. This translates into CASSARGERGYTF.

The V call is TRBV7-2, the J call TRBJ1-1; 11 bases line up with TRBD1. Germline CDR1 SGHTA, CDR2 FQGNSA. The CDR3 totals 16 residues. Losses at the gene ends were 5 bases for V and 4 bases for J; bases not matched to a gene: 9. DNA for the CDR3: TGTGCCAGCAGCCTCATGACCGGGACAGGGGGCACTGAAGCTTTCTTT. This codes for CASSLMTGTGGTEAFF.

There are many counts of this clonotype. A read error may produce the germline difference seen at one junction end. The chain links TRBV7-7 to TRBJ2-3, with 8 bases matching TRBD1. Per the germline V gene, CDR1 is SSHAT and CDR2 is FNYEAQ (reference sequence). The CDR3 extends over 14 amino acids. The CDR3, as DNA: TGTGCTAGCAGCTTGACAGGGGGCACAGATACGCAGTATTTT. It codes for CASSLTGGTDTQYF.

This chain joins TRBV15 and TRBJ1-4; tentatively, D is TRBD1 (6 bases). CDR1 is LNHNV and CDR2 is YYDKDF in the germline V gene (reference sequence). The CDR3 is 16 residues long. The V end lost 0 bases, the J end lost 8 bases, and 16 bases lay between the germline ends. The DNA for the CDR3 is TGTGCCACCAGCAGAGATGGAGGCAGGGGAGCGGAAAAACTGTTTTTT. The encoded protein is CATSRDGGRGAEKLFF.